What follows describes a single T cell receptor (beta chain). The CDR3 spans 16 residues. CDR1 SEHNR and CDR2 FQNEAQ come from the germline V gene (reference sequence). V was clipped by 5 bases and J by 1 base, with 16 bases between them. The source of the sample is a study of blood T cell repertoires in COVID-19. The overall study: Whether acute or convalescent, the COVID-19 samples came from the United States, Italy and Spain.

Authors' data handling: Amplification with reference gene primers provided the estimates of nucleated cell counts. The method was immunoSEQ multiplex PCR; TCRdb's version includes in-frame clones alone and lacks a portion of them. V, J and clone size reflect that table, while D and trimming were determined from the DNA. The sample has tens of thousands of clones; around 75% are singletons. The sequence came from a human donor in a cohort sampled during active COVID-19. Sample: peripheral blood. The rearrangement joins TRBV7-9 to TRBJ2-3; D possibly corresponds to TRBD1 (5 bases). The CDR3 DNA reads TGTGCCAGCAGCCTTAGGGGAAAAGGGGGCACAGATACGCAGTATTTT. It specifies CASSLRGKGGTDTQYF.